The rows below give T cell receptor beta chains drawn from one sample of a study of read filtering for tumor transcriptome and immune sequencing. TCRdb reanalysed the reads using MiXCR and keeps one entry per CDR3 protein. The sample comprises about 46,000 distinct CDR3 sequences, 15% to 20% of which are singletons, and under 40% rests with the top ten. The sequenced material came from a population of CD138-negative cells sorted from bone marrow. The receptors shown here come from a donor over 35 with multiple myeloma. CDR3s include the opening cysteine and the closing phenylalanine or tryptophan. Each record gives: CDR3 length, V gene, J gene, D gene, clone size, CDR3 DNA, CDR3 protein. A D gene is named only where the DNA matches it firmly. Only part of the rows carry a size: once, few, many, or a class if the clone is expanded.

length: 15
V: TRBV10-3
J: TRBJ2-3
D: -
size: few
DNA: TGTGCCATCACTCGGACTCTGGAGGGCACAGATACGCAGTATTTT
CDR3: CAITRTLEGTDTQYF

length: 11
V: TRBV7-2
J: TRBJ2-2
D: -
size: many
DNA: TGTGCCAGCAGCCCGCCCGGGGAGCTGTTTTTT
CDR3: CASSPPGELFF

length: 14
V: TRBV5-1
J: TRBJ2-7
D: -
size: many
DNA: TGCGCCAGCATGTCCGATTCTATCAGGGACGAGCAGTACTTC
CDR3: CASMSDSIRDEQYF

length: 15
V: TRBV11-2
J: TRBJ2-2
D: -
size: many
DNA: TGTGCCAGCAGCCCTGGCACAGGGAGGGCCCGGGAGCTGTTTTTT
CDR3: CASSPGTGRARELFF

length: 16
V: TRBV5-4
J: TRBJ2-2
D: -
size: once
DNA: TGTGCCAGCAGCTTGAATCCCGCGGGAACGACCGGGGAGCTGTTTTTT
CDR3: CASSLNPAGTTGELFF

length: 11
V: TRBV20-1
J: TRBJ2-7
D: TRBD2
size: many
DNA: TGCAGTGTCGGGAGGGGAGGCGAGCAGTACTTC
CDR3: CSVGRGGEQYF

length: 16
V: TRBV4-2
J: TRBJ2-2
D: -
size: large
DNA: TGCGCCAGCAGCCAAGGCACAGGCTTTGCCACCGGGGAGCTGTTTTTT
CDR3: CASSQGTGFATGELFF

length: 13
V: TRBV5-1
J: TRBJ2-7
D: -
size: few
DNA: TGCGCCAGCAGCTTTTCAGGATTCTACGAGCAGCACTTC
CDR3: CASSFSGFYEQHF

length: 18
V: TRBV20-1
J: TRBJ2-4
D: TRBD2
size: many
DNA: TGCAGTGCTAGAGACTGGGTGGTAGCGGGAGTGGACAAAAACATTCAGTACTTC
CDR3: CSARDWVVAGVDKNIQYF

length: 16
V: TRBV24-1
J: TRBJ2-2
D: -
size: many
DNA: TGTGCCACCAGTGTTTGGACAGCTGGAAACACCGGGGAGCTGTTTTTT
CDR3: CATSVWTAGNTGELFF

length: 14
V: TRBV6-5
J: TRBJ2-7
D: TRBD2
size: once
DNA: TGTGCCAGCAGTCCTCTAGCGGGAGTTAACACGCAGTACTTC
CDR3: CASSPLAGVNTQYF

length: 14
V: TRBV20-1
J: TRBJ1-2
D: -
size: many
DNA: TGCAGTGCTAGAGCCCCGACATCCTACTATGGCTACACCTTC
CDR3: CSARAPTSYYGYTF

length: 14
V: TRBV30
J: TRBJ2-1
D: TRBD1
size: many
DNA: TGTGCTGTTCAAGGGACAGCTTCCTACAATGAGCAGTTCTTC
CDR3: CAVQGTASYNEQFF

length: 14
V: TRBV3-1
J: TRBJ1-1
D: TRBD1
size: many
DNA: TGTGCCAGCAGCCCTGGGACAGGGACGGGACAAGCTTTCTTT
CDR3: CASSPGTGTGQAFF

length: 14
V: TRBV28
J: TRBJ2-7
D: TRBD1
size: -
DNA: TGTGCCAGCAGTTCCGAGGGGGCTGTGTACGAGCAGTACTTC
CDR3: CASSSEGAVYEQYF

length: 14
V: TRBV30
J: TRBJ2-1
D: TRBD2
size: many
DNA: TGTGCCTGGAGTGGGACTAGCCGCTTCAATGAGCAGTTCTTC
CDR3: CAWSGTSRFNEQFF

length: 13
V: TRBV29-1
J: TRBJ2-5
D: TRBD1
size: many
DNA: TGCAGCGTCCTGGGACAGGCACAAGAGACCCAGTACTTC
CDR3: CSVLGQAQETQYF

length: 12
V: TRBV5-1
J: TRBJ1-1
D: -
size: many
DNA: TGCGCCAGCAGCGGCCCCGGACAGGAAGCTTTCTTT
CDR3: CASSGPGQEAFF

length: 11
V: TRBV5-4
J: TRBJ2-5
D: -
size: many
DNA: TGTGCCAGCAGCTCGAGGGAAACCCAGTACTTC
CDR3: CASSSRETQYF

length: 14
V: TRBV20-1
J: TRBJ1-1
D: -
size: many
DNA: TGCAGTGCTAGAGTAAGCAGAGGGAACACTGAAGCTTTCTTT
CDR3: CSARVSRGNTEAFF

length: 14
V: TRBV19
J: TRBJ2-2
D: -
size: many
DNA: TGTGCCAGTAGGAGGGACCCGGTTTCGGGGGAGCTGTTTTTT
CDR3: CASRRDPVSGELFF

length: 15
V: TRBV7-2
J: TRBJ2-7
D: TRBD2
size: many
DNA: TGTGCCAGCAGCTTGTGGCTAGCGGAATCCTACGAGCAGTACTTC
CDR3: CASSLWLAESYEQYF

length: 15
V: TRBV7-2
J: TRBJ2-7
D: -
size: many
DNA: TGTGCCAGCAGCTTAGCCCCGGGTGAGCCCTACGAGCAGTACTTC
CDR3: CASSLAPGEPYEQYF

length: 15
V: TRBV5-4
J: TRBJ2-3
D: TRBD2
size: many
DNA: TGTGCCAGCAGCTTACGGGCGGGAGCGGCAGATACGCAGTATTTT
CDR3: CASSLRAGAADTQYF

length: 16
V: TRBV29-1
J: TRBJ2-1
D: TRBD2
size: many
DNA: TGCAGCGGTAGCGGGAGTGATGGATTATCCTACAATGAGCAGTTCTTC
CDR3: CSGSGSDGLSYNEQFF

length: 13
V: TRBV14
J: TRBJ1-2
D: -
size: few
DNA: TGTGCCAGCAGCCGGCAGGCTAACTATGGCTACACCTTC
CDR3: CASSRQANYGYTF

length: 14
V: TRBV6-4
J: TRBJ2-2
D: -
size: many
DNA: TGTGCCAGCAGCGACTTCACAGGGACCGGGGAGCTGTTTTTT
CDR3: CASSDFTGTGELFF

length: 14
V: TRBV5-1
J: TRBJ1-2
D: -
size: many
DNA: TGCGCCAGCAGCTTGGCTCCAGGGAACTATGGCTACACCTTC
CDR3: CASSLAPGNYGYTF

length: 15
V: TRBV4-2
J: TRBJ2-7
D: TRBD1
size: few
DNA: TGTGCCAGCAGCCAAGATCCGGGACAGGGTATCGAGCAGTACTTC
CDR3: CASSQDPGQGIEQYF

length: 13
V: TRBV28
J: TRBJ2-7
D: -
size: many
DNA: TGTGCCAGCAATCAGGAGGGGACCCACGAGCAGTACTTC
CDR3: CASNQEGTHEQYF

length: 12
V: TRBV30
J: TRBJ2-7
D: -
size: -
DNA: TGTGCCTGGAGTGTAGCCGGCTACGAGCAGTACTTC
CDR3: CAWSVAGYEQYF

length: 13
V: TRBV18
J: TRBJ2-4
D: -
size: many
DNA: TGTGCCAGCTCACCGGGGCAGGGAAACATTCAGTACTTC
CDR3: CASSPGQGNIQYF

length: 15
V: TRBV29-1
J: TRBJ1-1
D: -
size: many
DNA: TGCAGCGTCCCACGTACTGGGTCCATGAACACTGAAGCTTTCTTT
CDR3: CSVPRTGSMNTEAFF

length: 14
V: TRBV28
J: TRBJ1-5
D: -
size: many
DNA: TGTGCCAGCAGTTTCATCGATAGCAATCAGCCCCAGCATTTT
CDR3: CASSFIDSNQPQHF

length: 12
V: TRBV20-1
J: TRBJ2-5
D: -
size: many
DNA: TGCAGTGGTGGTAGGGCCAAAGAGACCCAGTACTTC
CDR3: CSGGRAKETQYF

length: 14
V: TRBV7-3
J: TRBJ2-1
D: -
size: many
DNA: TGTGCCAGCAGCCAATCTCAGGGTGGCGATGAGCAGTTCTTC
CDR3: CASSQSQGGDEQFF

length: 11
V: TRBV29-1
J: TRBJ1-1
D: -
size: many
DNA: TGCAGCGTTGTATTGGGCACTGAAGCTTTCTTT
CDR3: CSVVLGTEAFF

length: 15
V: TRBV7-9
J: TRBJ1-4
D: TRBD1
size: few
DNA: TGTGCCAGCAGCTTGCCAAGACAGGGGAATGAAAAACTGTTTTTT
CDR3: CASSLPRQGNEKLFF

length: 13
V: TRBV12-3/TRBV12-4
J: TRBJ1-1
D: -
size: many
DNA: TGTGCCAGCAGTTGGGGGCCGCACACTGAAGCTTTCTTT
CDR3: CASSWGPHTEAFF

length: 17
V: TRBV3-1
J: TRBJ2-3
D: -
size: many
DNA: TGTGCCAGCAGCCAAGATAGCAGCGGTCCCCATCAGGATACGCAGTATTTT
CDR3: CASSQDSSGPHQDTQYF

length: 15
V: TRBV7-2
J: TRBJ2-7
D: TRBD2
size: many
DNA: TGTGCCAGCAGCTTCGTCGGGGGGAGCTCCTACGAGCAGTACTTC
CDR3: CASSFVGGSSYEQYF

length: 14
V: TRBV29-1
J: TRBJ2-1
D: -
size: many
DNA: TGCAGCGCTCGACTATCGGGAGAGTACAATGAGCAGTTCTTC
CDR3: CSARLSGEYNEQFF

length: 15
V: TRBV19
J: TRBJ2-1
D: TRBD2
size: many
DNA: TGTGCCAGTAGTATTAGGACTAGTCCCTACAATGAGCAGTTCTTC
CDR3: CASSIRTSPYNEQFF

length: 12
V: TRBV28
J: TRBJ2-3
D: -
size: -
DNA: TGTGCCAGCAGTCCCTCGGCAGATACGCAGTATTTT
CDR3: CASSPSADTQYF

length: 14
V: TRBV28
J: TRBJ2-5
D: -
size: many
DNA: TGTGCCAGCAGTGCGCGGGGCGGGCGTGAGACCCAGTACTTC
CDR3: CASSARGGRETQYF

length: 15
V: TRBV18
J: TRBJ2-5
D: TRBD2
size: -
DNA: TGTGCCAGCTCACCGGGACTAGCGGGAGGAGAGACCCAGCACTTC
CDR3: CASSPGLAGGETQHF

length: 18
V: TRBV5-1
J: TRBJ2-3
D: TRBD2
size: -
DNA: TGCGCCAGCAGCTTACCGGGACTAGCGGGCCCTAGCACAGATACGCAGTATTTT
CDR3: CASSLPGLAGPSTDTQYF

length: 14
V: TRBV2
J: TRBJ1-1
D: TRBD1
size: -
DNA: TGTGCCAGCAGGGAAATACAGGGGAAGACTGAAGCTTTCTTT
CDR3: CASREIQGKTEAFF

length: 16
V: TRBV5-1
J: TRBJ2-5
D: -
size: many
DNA: TGCGCCAGCAGCTTGGTAGGCCGCGCCGACCAAGAGACCCAGTACTTC
CDR3: CASSLVGRADQETQYF

length: 15
V: TRBV12-3/TRBV12-4
J: TRBJ2-5
D: TRBD1
size: many
DNA: TGTGCCAGCAGAGCCTACGGACAGGGTGAGGGGACCCAGTACTTC
CDR3: CASRAYGQGEGTQYF